This TCR beta chain was captured by sequencing in a study of blood T cell repertoires in COVID-19. Study at large: The United States, Italy and Spain were the sources of the acute and convalescent COVID-19 samples.

Profiled with immunoSEQ multiplex PCR; TCRdb holds only in-frame clones, not every one. The table has about 300,000 clones, approximately 88% seen once. The CDR3 contains 19 residues. CDR1 LGHNA and CDR2 YSLEER come from the germline V gene. Trimming removed 1 base from V and 3 bases from J; junction bases left unmatched: 13. The clonotype was recovered from a woman aged 40 to 55 who had recovered from COVID-19. This rearrangement joins TRBV4-3 to TRBJ1-4, with TRBD1 identical over 8 bases. The sample consisted of PBMCs or T cells enriched from blood (not recorded which). DNA of the CDR3: TGCGCCAGCAGCCAAGTTTTACGACAGGGGCCTGCAGCTAATGAAAAACTGTTTTTT. This translates into CASSQVLRQGPAANEKLFF.